A single sample is the source of the 22 T cell receptor beta chains below, sequenced in a study of blood T cells in healthy people across ages. Alongside a J-beta primer mix, a sample-barcoded 5' primer served in a second PCR lasting about 6 to 12 cycles. TCRdb re-analysed the 5' RACE reads in MiXCR, keeping a single row per CDR3 protein. The sample has 600,000 to 850,000 distinct CDR3 sequences; roughly 43% are singletons. Sequencing input: blood. The receptors shown here come from a woman in her sixties or seventies in good health.

The V gene is TRBV2, the J gene TRBJ2-2; 7 bases align to TRBD1. The ends lost 5 bases at V and 8 bases at J; junction bases unmatched: 8. The germline V gene encodes CDR1 SNHLY and CDR2 FYNNEI. This CDR3 comprises 14 residues. The CDR3 bases are TGTGCCAGCAGTCCGGACAGGATAGCGGGGGAGCTGTTTTTT. Protein sequence: CASSPDRIAGELFF.

Worth noting for this clonotype: The junction departs from germline at one end; a sequencing error may be responsible. The V call is TRBV7-6, the J call TRBJ1-2, with 7 bases aligning to TRBD1. Germline V gene data show CDR1 as SGHVS and CDR2 as FNYEAQ. The CDR3 is made up of 13 amino acids. This CDR3 reads CANSPRYRGGYTF. CDR3 coding DNA: TGTGCCAACAGCCCGCGCTACAGGGGTGGCTACACCTTC.

This clonotype was detected a few times. The rearrangement links TRBV29-1 to TRBJ1-5; tentative D call: TRBD1 (6 bases). CDR3 size: 17 residues. The V end lost 5 bases, the J end lost 2 bases, and 22 bases lay between the germline ends. Germline V gene lookup returns CDR1 SQVTM and CDR2 ANQGSEA. The CDR3 loop is CSVTTGTPGAGNQPQHF. The CDR3 DNA sequence: TGCAGCGTTACCACCGGGACACCGGGCGCCGGCAATCAGCCCCAGCATTTT.

This clonotype was counted many times. This chain joins TRBV4-3 and TRBJ2-1; weak D call: TRBD2 (6 bases). V lost 1 base and J 8 bases, leaving 18 bases between the germline ends. This CDR3 spans 16 amino acids. Germline V gene sequence: CDR1 LGHNA, CDR2 YSLEER. As DNA, the CDR3 is TGCGCCAGCAGCCAAGGGTGGGGACTCCTTCCAGATGAGCAGTTCTTC. It is translated as CASSQGWGLLPDEQFF.

The chain couples TRBV20-1 to TRBJ2-5, with 9 positions matching TRBD2. Looked up from germline, CDR1 is DFQATT and CDR2 is SNEGSKA (reference sequence). The J segment lost 5 bases and the V segment lost 3 bases, leaving 7 bases of the junction unmatched. The CDR3 contains 14 residues. The CDR3 DNA is TGCAGTGCTAGTGGTGCGGGGGGGCTTGAGACCCAGTACTTC. Protein: CSASGAGGLETQYF.

This clonotype was seen only a few times. One end of the junction does not line up with germline, which may come from a read error. This sequence joins TRBV7-7 and TRBJ2-1; D might be TRBD2 (6 bases). Germline V gene sequence: CDR1 SSHAT, CDR2 FNYEAQ (reference sequence). This CDR3 is built from 15 residues. CDR3 region: CASSLDPGEGNEQFF. The CDR3 DNA sequence: TGTGCTAGCAGCTTAGATCCGGGAGAAGGGAATGAGCAGTTCTTC.

The gene calls are TRBV12-3 or TRBV12-4 and TRBJ1-2; TRBD1 agrees at 7 bases. Trimming at V came to 6 bases and at J to 6 bases, leaving 7 bases not matched to a gene. The CDR3 is 13 residues long. This chain's CDR3 is CASSPGGANGYTF. The CDR3 region has the DNA TGTGCCAGCAGCCCAGGGGGGGCGAATGGCTACACCTTC.

The gene calls are TRBV7-9 and TRBJ2-5; 7 positions match TRBD2. J was trimmed by 5 bases and V by 5 bases; bases with no gene match: 8. CDR3 size: 14 residues. Germline CDR1 reads SEHNR; CDR2 reads FQNEAQ (reference sequence). The CDR3 sequence is CASSATSSSETQYF. The DNA for the CDR3 is TGTGCCAGCAGCGCGACTAGCTCCTCGGAGACCCAGTACTTC. The entire variable domain, with the rest obtained from reference TRBV7-9 and TRBJ2-5, is as follows: DTGVSQNPRHKITKRGQNVTFRCDPISEHNRLYWYRQTLGQGPEFLTYFQNEAQLEKSRLLSDRFSAERPKGSFSTLEIQRTEQGDSAMYLCASSATSSSETQYFGPGTRLLVL.

Note on this clonotype: Relative to the germline gene, one junction end is altered; a read error may explain this. V and J are TRBV2 and TRBJ2-1; D possibly corresponds to TRBD1 (6 bases). There are 15 residues in the CDR3. Germline-derived CDR1 and CDR2 are SNHLY and FYNNEI. CDR3 sequence reads: CASSAPGWGHNEEFF. In DNA form, the CDR3 reads TGTGCCAGCAGTGCCCCAGGGTGGGGACACAATGAGGAGTTCTTC.

The rearrangement uses TRBV29-1 and TRBJ2-1, with a possible D match to TRBD2 (6 bases). The germline CDR1 and CDR2 sequences are SQVTM and ANQGSEA. CDR3 length equals 15 residues. Trimming stripped 3 bases from V and 8 bases from J, with 20 bases between. This CDR3 is CSVEVGEEGYYEQFF. Written as DNA, the CDR3 is TGCAGCGTTGAGGTTGGGGAGGAGGGTTATTATGAGCAGTTCTTC.

The chain employs TRBV27 and TRBJ2-2; no definite D call. This CDR3 is built from 16 residues. V lost 0 bases to trimming and J lost 1 base, with 9 bases between them. The germline V gene has CDR1 MNHEY and CDR2 SMNVEV (reference sequence). In DNA, the CDR3 is TGTGCCAGCAGTTTATCAGCCGGATGGAACACCGGGGAGCTGTTTTTT. Protein: CASSLSAGWNTGELFF.

This clonotype was counted once. A much bigger clone sits one base away, suggesting this may be a read error. CDR3 residues: CASSEPIAKNIQYF. CDR3 in DNA: TGTGCCAGCAGTGAACCGATAGCCAAAAACATTCAGTACTTC. J is TRBJ2-4 and V is TRBV2; unclear D gene. CDR3 length: 14 residues. Between the trimmed V and J ends, which lost 2 bases and 0 bases, there was a span of 5 bases. Germline-derived CDR1 and CDR2 are SNHLY and FYNNEI.

This clonotype was found many times. A much larger clone is a single base away; this may be a read error. This chain connects TRBV29-1 to TRBJ2-3; possibly TRBD1 for D (6 bases). Germline values: CDR1 SQVTM, CDR2 ANQGSEA. Trimming cost V 4 bases and J 0 bases, with 8 bases left between them. The CDR3 extends over 13 amino acids. CDR3 in DNA: TGCAGCGTTGCAAGGGGGAGCACAGATACGCAGTATTTT. Amino acid sequence: CSVARGSTDTQYF.

The chain uses TRBV7-2 and TRBJ2-7, with 7 bases that match TRBD2. Trimming took 2 bases from V and 2 from J; bases not matched to a gene: 6. Germline CDR1 reads SGHTA; CDR2 reads FQGNSA. The length of the CDR3 is 15 residues. In nucleotides, the CDR3 is TGTGCCAGCAGCTTAAGTCTAGCGGTAGCCTACGAGCAGTACTTC. Translation gives CASSLSLAVAYEQYF.

This clonotype was found a few times. The chain couples TRBV10-3 to TRBJ2-2, with D possibly being TRBD1 or TRBD2 (5 bases each). This CDR3 spans 17 amino acids. With 0 bases removed from V and 2 bases from J, the gap between germline ends came to 13 bases. In germline, CDR1 is ENHRY, CDR2 SYGVKD. The CDR3 nucleotides are TGTGCCATCAGTGAGTCGGGACCGCCACCTAACACCGGGGAGCTGTTTTTT. Residues: CAISESGPPPNTGELFF.

V usage is TRBV28 and J usage is TRBJ2-1; a weak D match, TRBD1 (5 bases). The DNA end is a closer match to TRBJ2-7, so the J assignment may be wrong. Germline V gene sequence: CDR1 MDHEN, CDR2 SYDVKM. The length of the CDR3 is 15 residues. DNA for the CDR3: TGTGCCAACCATAAGGGGTGGCCCTCCTACAATGAGCAGTACTTC. Translated: CANHKGWPSYNEQYF.

The V gene is TRBV11-2, the J gene TRBJ2-1, with D possibly being TRBD2 (5 bases). Germline V gene sequence: CDR1 SGHAT, CDR2 FQNNGV. V shed 4 bases and J shed 9 bases, with 7 bases lying between them. The CDR3 loop spans 11 amino acids. CDR3 protein: CASSYGGEQFF. The CDR3 DNA reads as TGTGCCAGCAGCTATGGAGGTGAGCAGTTCTTC.

The V call is TRBV25-1, the J call TRBJ2-5; possible D gene TRBD1, 6 bases. V lost 0 bases and J lost 5, with 13 bases in between. CDR1 and CDR2 (germline): MGHDK, SYGVNS. The CDR3 has 15 residues. CDR3 residues: CASSEYGRGGETQYF. The CDR3 DNA is TGTGCCAGCAGTGAATATGGCAGGGGCGGTGAGACCCAGTACTTC.

The chain uses TRBV7-2 and TRBJ2-1; 9 nucleotides match TRBD1. The germline gives CDR1 SGHTA, CDR2 FQGNSA. V lost 4 bases to trimming and J lost 8 bases; unmatched junction nucleotides: 12. This CDR3 contains 16 residues. In nucleotides, the CDR3 is TGTGCCAGCAGCTACCCTCTCCCGGGACAGGGTTATGAGCAGTTCTTC. Translating gives CASSYPLPGQGYEQFF.

This rearrangement joins TRBV18 to TRBJ1-5, with D uncertain. Germline-derived CDR1 and CDR2 are KGHSH and LQKENI. Trimming shortened V by 1 base and J by 1 base, and 8 bases separated the two germline ends. The CDR3 sequence is 15 residues long. The CDR3 sequence is CASSPRAGSNQPQHF. CDR3 nucleotide sequence: TGTGCCAGCTCACCACGGGCGGGAAGCAATCAGCCCCAGCATTTT.

A few counts support this clonotype. The V gene is TRBV9, the J gene TRBJ2-1; 16 bases agree with TRBD2. Trimming at V came to 2 bases and at J to 8 bases, leaving 1 base not matched to a gene. The germline V gene encodes CDR1 SGDLS and CDR2 YYNGEE. The CDR3 runs to 15 residues. This CDR3 is CASSVGTSGRDEQFF. The CDR3, as DNA: TGTGCCAGCAGCGTCGGGACTAGCGGGAGGGATGAGCAGTTCTTC.

The chain is built from TRBV6-2 or TRBV6-3 and TRBJ2-1, with TRBD2 identical over 8 bases. Germline V gene lookup returns CDR1 MNHEY and CDR2 SVGEGT. CDR3 length: 15 residues. With V trimmed by 6 bases and J by 7 bases, 11 bases remained unmatched. CDR3 sequence reads: CASSPLGLAPNEQFF. CDR3 nucleotide sequence: TGTGCCAGCAGCCCTCTCGGACTAGCACCAAATGAGCAGTTCTTC.